This T cell receptor beta chain was recovered during a study of memory CD4+ T cells and cytomegalovirus serostatus. Study-wide points: Of 150 to 200 reported CMV TCRbeta sequences, roughly 67 were found in memory CD4+ repertoires.

TCRdb keeps only in-frame clones here, not all; method: immunoSEQ multiplex PCR. Of approximately 44,000 clones in the sample, about 80% are singletons; the top ten hold around 1.9%. CDR1 and CDR2 (germline): GTSNPN, SVGIG (reference sequence). The CDR3 contains 13 residues. V gave up 3 bases and J gave up 1 base, with 7 bases separating them. With regard to this clone: The antigen is undetermined.

Single viable CD3+CD4+CD8-CD45RO+ cells were sorted as the memory CD4+ T cells. CMV serostatus came from serum IgG against pp150, pp28, p38, p52. The receptor's source is an adult in good health and CMV-seronegative. The specimen was memory CD4+ T cells from blood. This chain connects TRBV30 to TRBJ1-5; a possible D gene is TRBD1 (5 bases). The DNA for the CDR3 is TGTGCCTGGAGCAGGGACAGCAATCAGCCCCAGCATTTT. Translation: CAWSRDSNQPQHF.